These T cell receptor beta chains were read from a single sample in a study of PD-1 blockade in classical Hodgkin lymphoma. Data came from immunoSEQ multiplex PCR; TCRdb stores just in-frame clones and leaves some out. The table includes approximately 98,000 clones, roughly 87% detected once. This material consisted of peripheral blood mononuclear cells (PBMCs), taken before the second cycle of nivolumab. Receptors were obtained from a human donor with classical Hodgkin lymphoma. Both conserved end residues are part of each CDR3. A D gene is named only where the DNA matches it firmly. The size of a clone is reported for some rows only, either as once, few or many, or as a class for expanded clones.

d_gene,abundance,j_gene,v_gene,CDR3aa,CDR3nt
NA,once,TRBJ2-4,TRBV21-1,CASSKDTGTGSQGAKNIQYF,TGTGCCAGCAGCAAAGACACCGGGACAGGGTCCCAGGGGGCCAAAAACATTCAGTACTTC
TRBD2,once,TRBJ2-1,TRBV4-1,CASSSPTSGPGDEQFF,TGCGCCAGCAGCTCCCCGACTAGCGGGCCTGGGGATGAGCAGTTCTTC
TRBD1,NA,TRBJ2-1,TRBV5-4,CASSLARQGAWDEQFF,TGTGCCAGCAGCTTGGCGCGGCAGGGGGCATGGGATGAGCAGTTCTTC
TRBD1,few,TRBJ2-5,TRBV14,CASSPRTGRETQYF,TGTGCCAGCAGCCCCCGGACAGGGCGAGAGACCCAGTACTTC
TRBD2,NA,TRBJ2-1,TRBV19,CASSLRGGNEQFF,TGTGCCAGTAGTCTTCGGGGGGGCAATGAGCAGTTCTTC
NA,NA,TRBJ1-3,TRBV4-3,CASSQEGFSGNTIYF,TGCGCCAGCAGCCAAGAAGGGTTCAGTGGAAACACCATATATTTT
TRBD2,NA,TRBJ2-2,TRBV6-1,CASPSGSDTGELFF,TGTGCCAGCCCCAGCGGGAGTGACACCGGGGAGCTGTTTTTT
TRBD2,NA,TRBJ2-5,TRBV5-1,CASSFSGRAGETQYF,TGCGCCAGCAGCTTTAGCGGGAGGGCAGGGGAGACCCAGTACTTC
NA,NA,TRBJ2-7,TRBV6-1,CASMRAQAYEQYF,TGTGCCAGCATGAGGGCGCAAGCCTACGAGCAGTACTTC
NA,NA,TRBJ2-7,TRBV5-4,CASSLASGETYEQYF,TGTGCCAGCAGCTTGGCGTCAGGGGAGACCTACGAGCAGTACTTC
NA,NA,TRBJ2-1,TRBV30,CAWSVPRSVYNEQFF,TGTGCCTGGAGTGTCCCTCGGTCCGTCTACAATGAGCAGTTCTTC
TRBD2,NA,TRBJ2-5,TRBV6-1,CASSESGWGGLAGGRETQYF,TGTGCCAGCAGTGAATCCGGGTGGGGGGGACTAGCGGGAGGCAGAGAGACCCAGTACTTC
TRBD1,once,TRBJ2-5,TRBV2,CASRLLTGTGFETQYF,TGTGCCAGCAGACTGCTAACCGGGACAGGGTTTGAGACCCAGTACTTC
NA,NA,TRBJ2-7,TRBV11-2,CASSLTRYEQYF,TGTGCCAGCAGCTTAACCAGGTACGAGCAGTACTTC
TRBD1,NA,TRBJ2-1,TRBV27,CASSSGPTGAYNEQFF,TGTGCCAGCAGTTCGGGGCCGACAGGGGCCTACAATGAGCAGTTCTTC
TRBD1,once,TRBJ1-1,TRBV7-9,CASSLPIDRGANTEAFF,TGTGCCAGCAGCTTACCGATCGACAGGGGGGCGAACACTGAAGCTTTCTTT
TRBD1,NA,TRBJ1-5,TRBV6-1,CASSEDRVGNQPQHF,TGTGCCAGCAGTGAGGACAGGGTGGGCAATCAGCCCCAGCATTTT
TRBD2,NA,TRBJ2-5,TRBV5-6,CASSLVTSGSFYF,TGTGCCAGCAGCTTGGTAACTAGCGGGAGTTTCTACTTC
TRBD1,NA,TRBJ1-1,TRBV6-5,CASSYSAGTAEAFF,TGTGCCAGCAGTTACTCTGCCGGGACAGCTGAAGCTTTCTTT
NA,NA,TRBJ1-5,TRBV28,CASSPILVASYQPQHF,TGTGCCAGCAGTCCGATTCTAGTGGCCAGTTATCAGCCCCAGCATTTT
TRBD1,NA,TRBJ2-4,TRBV28,CASSLSVGGQGIAKNIQYF,TGTGCCAGCAGTTTATCCGTGGGGGGACAGGGCATAGCCAAAAACATTCAGTACTTC
TRBD1,NA,TRBJ1-6,TRBV14,CASSQVGGQLNSPLHF,TGTGCCAGCAGCCAAGTCGGGGGACAGCTAAATTCACCCCTCCACTTT
NA,NA,TRBJ1-5,TRBV29-1,CSVSRGADQPQHF,TGCAGCGTTTCCCGGGGGGCGGATCAGCCCCAGCATTTT
NA,once,TRBJ2-3,TRBV4-3,CASSQDAGTITDTQYF,TGCGCCAGCAGCCAAGATGCTGGGACGATCACAGATACGCAGTATTTT
NA,NA,TRBJ2-1,TRBV5-4,CASSGEDILTLSYNEQFF,TGTGCCAGCAGCGGTGAGGACATTCTCACTCTTTCCTACAATGAGCAGTTCTTC
NA,NA,TRBJ2-5,TRBV2,CASSEQGNPKETQYF,TGTGCCAGCAGTGAACAGGGAAATCCTAAAGAGACCCAGTACTTC
TRBD2,NA,TRBJ2-3,TRBV5-1,CASSLRAGGPTDTQYF,TGCGCCAGCAGCTTGCGTGCGGGAGGGCCCACAGATACGCAGTATTTT
NA,NA,TRBJ2-7,TRBV6-1,CASSARAPGAYEQYF,TGTGCCAGCAGTGCGCGGGCCCCGGGGGCCTACGAGCAGTACTTC
NA,NA,TRBJ1-1,TRBV6-1,CASSGQGGNEAFF,TGTGCCAGCAGTGGGCAGGGAGGAAATGAAGCTTTCTTT
NA,NA,TRBJ2-7,TRBV21-1,CASSPRGRAYEVEQYF,TGTGCCAGCAGTCCAAGGGGGAGGGCCTACGAGGTCGAGCAGTACTTC
TRBD1,NA,TRBJ1-2,TRBV5-4,CASSWGTGVGNYGYTF,TGTGCCAGCAGCTGGGGGACAGGGGTAGGCAACTATGGCTACACCTTC
NA,NA,TRBJ2-5,TRBV5-1,CASSLDYSLGETQYF,TGCGCCAGCAGCTTGGACTACAGTTTAGGAGAGACCCAGTACTTC
NA,few,TRBJ1-1,TRBV29-1,CSVEEGTEAFF,TGCAGCGTTGAAGAGGGGACTGAAGCTTTCTTT
NA,NA,TRBJ1-1,TRBV10-3,CAISPTTSNTEAFF,TGTGCCATCAGTCCGACAACGTCGAACACTGAAGCTTTCTTT
TRBD2,NA,TRBJ2-7,TRBV2,CASQYRREAEQYF,TGTGCCAGCCAGTACAGACGGGAGGCAGAGCAGTACTTC
NA,NA,TRBJ2-1,TRBV2,CASSEESGPHNEQFF,TGTGCCAGCAGTGAAGAGTCAGGGCCCCACAATGAGCAGTTCTTC
NA,NA,TRBJ1-3,TRBV11-2,CASSLNWGQATIGNTIYF,TGTGCCAGCAGCTTAAATTGGGGACAAGCGACCATTGGAAACACCATATATTTT
NA,NA,TRBJ2-7,TRBV20-1,CSATRAYEQYF,TGCAGTGCCACCAGGGCGTACGAGCAGTACTTC
NA,NA,TRBJ1-3,TRBV5-4,CASSLDSSGNTIYF,TGTGCCAGCAGCTTGGACAGCTCTGGAAACACCATATATTTT
TRBD2,once,TRBJ2-7,TRBV5-4,CASSLSLAGGGPYEQYF,TGTGCCAGCAGCCTCTCACTAGCGGGAGGGGGACCCTACGAGCAGTACTTC
NA,NA,TRBJ1-2,TRBV7-9,CASSLGQNYGYTF,TGTGCCAGCAGCCTAGGACAGAACTATGGCTACACCTTC
NA,once,TRBJ2-7,TRBV6-5,CASIQGRGSYEQYF,TGTGCCAGCATCCAGGGGCGCGGGTCCTACGAGCAGTACTTC
TRBD1,NA,TRBJ1-5,TRBV18,CASSPGQNNQPQHF,TGTGCCAGCTCACCGGGACAGAATAATCAGCCCCAGCATTTT
NA,NA,TRBJ1-1,TRBV7-2,CASSLSRNTEAFF,TGTGCCAGCAGCCTCTCTCGGAACACTGAAGCTTTCTTT
TRBD2,NA,TRBJ2-2,TRBV19,CASRTSGSWADTGELFF,TGTGCCAGTAGAACTAGCGGGAGTTGGGCCGACACCGGGGAGCTGTTTTTT
NA,NA,TRBJ2-1,TRBV6-5,CASSYFRDTNNEQFF,TGTGCCAGCAGTTACTTCCGGGACACAAACAATGAGCAGTTCTTC
TRBD2,NA,TRBJ2-1,TRBV10-2,CASSDLGGRGPVF,TGCGCCAGCAGCGATCTGGGAGGGAGGGGCCCCGTCTTC
NA,NA,TRBJ2-5,TRBV27,CASSLYLQETQYF,TGTGCCAGCAGTTTATATCTCCAAGAGACCCAGTACTTC
TRBD1,NA,TRBJ2-1,TRBV11-1,CASSPGGLFYNEQFF,TGTGCCAGCAGCCCAGGGGGTTTGTTCTACAATGAGCAGTTCTTC